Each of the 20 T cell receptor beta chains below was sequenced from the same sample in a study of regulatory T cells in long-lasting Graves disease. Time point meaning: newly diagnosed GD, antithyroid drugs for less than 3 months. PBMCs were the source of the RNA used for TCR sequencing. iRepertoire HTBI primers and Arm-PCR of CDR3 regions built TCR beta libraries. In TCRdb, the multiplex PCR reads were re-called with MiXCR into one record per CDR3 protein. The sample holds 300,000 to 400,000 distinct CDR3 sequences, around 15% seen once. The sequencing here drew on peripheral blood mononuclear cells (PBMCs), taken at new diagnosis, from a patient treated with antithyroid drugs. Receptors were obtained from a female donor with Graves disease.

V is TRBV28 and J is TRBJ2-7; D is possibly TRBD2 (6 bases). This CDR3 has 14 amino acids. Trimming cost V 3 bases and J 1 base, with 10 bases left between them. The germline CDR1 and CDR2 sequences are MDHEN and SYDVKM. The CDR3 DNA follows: TGTGCCAGCAGTTTGGAGGGCGCGTCCTACGAGCAGTACTTC. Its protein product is CASSLEGASYEQYF.

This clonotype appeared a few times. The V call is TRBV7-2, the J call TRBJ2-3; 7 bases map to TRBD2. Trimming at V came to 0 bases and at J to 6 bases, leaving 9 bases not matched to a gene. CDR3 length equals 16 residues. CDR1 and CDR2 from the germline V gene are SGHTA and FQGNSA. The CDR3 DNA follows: TGTGCCAGCAGCTTAGCCGGCGGGAGTTGGGGGGATACGCAGTATTTT. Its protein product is CASSLAGGSWGDTQYF. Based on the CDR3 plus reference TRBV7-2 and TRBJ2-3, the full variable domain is GAGVSQSPSNKVTEKGKDVELRCDPISGHTALYWYRQSLGQGLEFLIYFQGNSAPDKSGLPSDRFSAERTGGSVSTLTIQRTQQEDSAVYLCASSLAGGSWGDTQYFGPGTRLTVL.

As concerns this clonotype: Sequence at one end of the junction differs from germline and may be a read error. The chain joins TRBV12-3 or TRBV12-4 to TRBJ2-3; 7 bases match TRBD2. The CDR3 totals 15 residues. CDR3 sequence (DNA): TGTACCAGCACCCGGGGAGGGGCTGGCACAGATACGCAGTATTTT. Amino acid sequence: CTSTRGGAGTDTQYF.

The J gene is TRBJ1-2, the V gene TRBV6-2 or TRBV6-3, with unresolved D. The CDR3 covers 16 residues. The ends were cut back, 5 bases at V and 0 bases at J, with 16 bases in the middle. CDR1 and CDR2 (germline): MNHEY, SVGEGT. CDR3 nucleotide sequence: TGTGCCAGCAGTGTGAACTTCGGAAGAGCTAACTATGGCTACACCTTC. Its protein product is CASSVNFGRANYGYTF.

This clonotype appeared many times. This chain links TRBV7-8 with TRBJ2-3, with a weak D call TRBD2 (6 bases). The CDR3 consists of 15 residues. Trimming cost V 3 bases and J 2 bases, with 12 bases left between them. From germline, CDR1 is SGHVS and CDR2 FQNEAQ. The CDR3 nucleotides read TGTGCCAGCAGCTTCGTCGGGAGCCTCACAGATACGCAGTATTTT. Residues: CASSFVGSLTDTQYF.

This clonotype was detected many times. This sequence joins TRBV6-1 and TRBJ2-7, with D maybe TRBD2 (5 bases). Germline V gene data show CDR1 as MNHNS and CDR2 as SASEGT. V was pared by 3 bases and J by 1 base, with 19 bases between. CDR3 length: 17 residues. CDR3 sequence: CASSDRSGSSFSYEQYF. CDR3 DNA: TGTGCCAGCAGTGATCGAAGCGGCAGCTCGTTTTCCTACGAGCAGTACTTC.

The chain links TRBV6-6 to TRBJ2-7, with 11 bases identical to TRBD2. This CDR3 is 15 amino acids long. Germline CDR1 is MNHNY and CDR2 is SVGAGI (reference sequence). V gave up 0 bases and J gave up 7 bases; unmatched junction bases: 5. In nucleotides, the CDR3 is TGTGCCAGCAGTTACTCGTTACTAGCGGGAGAGGAGCAGTACTTC. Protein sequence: CASSYSLLAGEEQYF.

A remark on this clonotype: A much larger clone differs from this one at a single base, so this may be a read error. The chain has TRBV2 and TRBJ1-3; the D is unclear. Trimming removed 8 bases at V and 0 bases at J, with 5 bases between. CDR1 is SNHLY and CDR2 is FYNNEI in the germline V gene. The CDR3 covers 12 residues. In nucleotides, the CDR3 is TGTGCCAGCGCGGGCTCTGGAAACACCATATATTTT. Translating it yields CASAGSGNTIYF.

The CDR3 DNA is TGCAGTGCTCCTCCCCGGGACAGGGGTTACTATGGCTACACCTTC. As protein: CSAPPRDRGYYGYTF. The chain has TRBV20-1 and TRBJ1-2; 10 positions match TRBD1. V lost 5 bases, J lost 3 bases, and 9 bases stayed unmatched. Germline lookup yields CDR1 DFQATT and CDR2 SNEGSKA (reference sequence). The CDR3 runs to 15 residues.

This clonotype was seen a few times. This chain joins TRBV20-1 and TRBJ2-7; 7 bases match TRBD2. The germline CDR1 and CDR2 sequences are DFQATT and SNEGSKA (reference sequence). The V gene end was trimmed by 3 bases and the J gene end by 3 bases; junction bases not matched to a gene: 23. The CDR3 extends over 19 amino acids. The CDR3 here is CSARQGLPGYGDSYYEQYF. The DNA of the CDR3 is TGCAGTGCTAGGCAGGGACTACCGGGGTACGGGGATTCGTACTACGAGCAGTACTTC.

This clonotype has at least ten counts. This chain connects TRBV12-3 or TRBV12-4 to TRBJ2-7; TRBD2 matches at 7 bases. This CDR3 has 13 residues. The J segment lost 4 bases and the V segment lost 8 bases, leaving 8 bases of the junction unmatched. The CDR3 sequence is CASSGAGVYEQYF. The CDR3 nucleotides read TGTGCCAGCTCTGGGGCGGGAGTGTACGAGCAGTACTTC.

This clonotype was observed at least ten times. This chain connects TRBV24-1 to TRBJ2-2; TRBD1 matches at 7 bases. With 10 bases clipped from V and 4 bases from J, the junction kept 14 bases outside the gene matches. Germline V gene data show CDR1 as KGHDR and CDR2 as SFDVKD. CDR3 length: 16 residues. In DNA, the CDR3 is TGTGCCACTAGCCGGGACAGCAAACTCCTCACCGGGGAGCTGTTTTTT. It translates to CATSRDSKLLTGELFF.

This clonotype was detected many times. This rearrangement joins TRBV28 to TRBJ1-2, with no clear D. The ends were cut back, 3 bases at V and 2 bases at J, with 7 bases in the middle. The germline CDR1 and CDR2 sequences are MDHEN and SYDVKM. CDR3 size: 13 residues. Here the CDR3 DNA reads TGTGCCAGCAGTTTTTTCAAGAACTATGGCTACACCTTC. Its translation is CASSFFKNYGYTF.

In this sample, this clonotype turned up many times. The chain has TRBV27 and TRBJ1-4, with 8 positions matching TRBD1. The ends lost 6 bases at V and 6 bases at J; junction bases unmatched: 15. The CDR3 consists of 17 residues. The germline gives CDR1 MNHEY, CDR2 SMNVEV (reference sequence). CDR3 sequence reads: CASRLTGDRLIDEKLFF. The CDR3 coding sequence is TGTGCCAGCAGGCTCACCGGGGACAGGTTGATTGATGAAAAACTGTTTTTT.

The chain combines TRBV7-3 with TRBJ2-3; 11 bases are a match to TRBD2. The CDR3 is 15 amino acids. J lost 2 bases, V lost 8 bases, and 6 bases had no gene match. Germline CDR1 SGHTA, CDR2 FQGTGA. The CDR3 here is CASGRLAGSTDTQYF. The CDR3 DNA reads TGTGCCAGCGGCAGACTAGCGGGGTCCACAGATACGCAGTATTTT.

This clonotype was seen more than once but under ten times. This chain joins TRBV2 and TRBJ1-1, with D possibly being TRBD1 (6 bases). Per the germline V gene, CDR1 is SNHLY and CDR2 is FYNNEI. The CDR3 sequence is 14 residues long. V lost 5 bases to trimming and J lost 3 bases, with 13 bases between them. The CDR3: CASSRTGRDTEAFF. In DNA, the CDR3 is TGTGCCAGCAGTAGAACAGGGAGAGACACTGAAGCTTTCTTT.

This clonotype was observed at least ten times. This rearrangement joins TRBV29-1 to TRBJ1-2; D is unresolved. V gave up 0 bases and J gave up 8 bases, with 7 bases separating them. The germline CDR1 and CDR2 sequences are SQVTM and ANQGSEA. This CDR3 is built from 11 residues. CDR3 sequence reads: CSVEDGGGYTF. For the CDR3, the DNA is TGCAGCGTTGAAGATGGTGGCGGCTACACCTTC. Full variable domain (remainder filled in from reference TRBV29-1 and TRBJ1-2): SAVISQKPSRDICQRGTSLTIQCQVDSQVTMMFWYRQQPGQSLTLIATANQGSEATYESGFVIDKFPISRPNLTFSTLTVSNMSPEDSSIYLCSVEDGGGYTFGSGTRLTVV.

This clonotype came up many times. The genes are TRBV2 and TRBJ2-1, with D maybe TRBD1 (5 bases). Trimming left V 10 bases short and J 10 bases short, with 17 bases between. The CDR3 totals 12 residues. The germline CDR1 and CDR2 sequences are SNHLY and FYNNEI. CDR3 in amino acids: CANAQTDYEQFF. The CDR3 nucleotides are TGTGCCAACGCGCAGACAGATTACGAGCAGTTCTTC.

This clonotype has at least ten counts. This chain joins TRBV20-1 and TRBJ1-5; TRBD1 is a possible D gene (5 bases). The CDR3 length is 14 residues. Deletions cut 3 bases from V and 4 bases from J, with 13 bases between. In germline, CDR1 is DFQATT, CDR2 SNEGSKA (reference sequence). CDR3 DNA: TGCAGTGCTAGGCTAGGGACGGGGAATCAGCCCCAGCATTTT. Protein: CSARLGTGNQPQHF.

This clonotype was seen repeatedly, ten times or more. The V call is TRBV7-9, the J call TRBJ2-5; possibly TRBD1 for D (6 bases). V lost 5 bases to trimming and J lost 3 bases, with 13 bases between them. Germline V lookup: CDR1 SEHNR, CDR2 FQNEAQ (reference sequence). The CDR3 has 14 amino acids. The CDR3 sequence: CASSGGQDKETQYF. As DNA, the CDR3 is TGTGCCAGCAGCGGGGGACAAGACAAAGAGACCCAGTACTTC.